This entry lists 11 T cell receptor beta chains sequenced from one sample in a study of T cells after yellow fever vaccination. MiXCR, applied by TCRdb to the 5' RACE reads, yields one record per CDR3 protein. The repertoire consists of about 160,000 distinct CDR3 sequences, with more than 5.5% occurring once and the leading ten covering more than 2.5%. The material was CD4+ T cells sorted from PBMCs, obtained less than 6 days after the first yellow fever vaccination. All receptors come from a man aged 18 to 30 who received the YFV17D yellow fever vaccine.

This clonotype was seen repeatedly, ten times or more. The chain carries TRBV6-1 and TRBJ1-5; D ambiguous. V lost 6 bases and J lost 0, with 15 bases in between. The CDR3 sequence is 16 residues long. The germline V gene has CDR1 MNHNS and CDR2 SASEGT. The CDR3 reads CASSRTDWYSNQPQHF. The CDR3 nucleotides are TGTGCCAGCAGCCGGACGGATTGGTATAGCAATCAGCCCCAGCATTTT.

This clonotype was seen many times. The V gene is TRBV6-6, the J gene TRBJ1-1; a possible D gene is TRBD1 (6 bases). V was shortened by 7 bases and J by 3 bases, with 12 bases between the two germline ends. The CDR3 runs 13 residues. In germline, CDR1 is MNHNY, CDR2 SVGAGI (reference sequence). The CDR3 reads CASTRQAYTEAFF. Written as DNA, the CDR3 is TGTGCCAGCACAAGACAGGCCTACACTGAAGCTTTCTTT.

This clonotype has at least ten counts. This chain connects TRBV27 to TRBJ1-2; D call uncertain. The CDR3 contains 13 residues. From germline, CDR1 is MNHEY and CDR2 SMNVEV (reference sequence). Trimming shortened V by 5 bases and J by 8 bases, and 15 bases separated the two germline ends. The DNA for the CDR3 is TGTGCCAGCAGTCTACCGGACGGTCGCGGCTACACCTTC. It is translated as CASSLPDGRGYTF.

This clonotype was found once. The gene calls are TRBV7-2 and TRBJ1-2, with D possibly TRBD1 on 6 matching bases. Per the germline V gene, CDR1 is SGHTA and CDR2 is FQGNSA. This CDR3 has 14 residues. Trimming cost V 7 bases and J 8 bases, with 20 bases left between them. The CDR3 DNA sequence: TGTGCCAGCAAACGGTACGGGGGGGCTCGAGGCTACACCTTC. Its protein is CASKRYGGARGYTF.

The chain carries TRBV7-2 and TRBJ2-5, with TRBD2 matching 12 bases. V lost 3 bases to trimming and J lost 3 bases; unmatched junction nucleotides: 5. There are 16 residues in the CDR3. The germline V gene has CDR1 SGHTA and CDR2 FQGNSA. CDR3 coding DNA: TGTGCCAGCAGCTTTACGACTAGCGGGGGAAAAGAGACCCAGTACTTC. This translates into CASSFTTSGGKETQYF.

The chain recombines TRBV3-1 with TRBJ1-2; no definite D call. Trimming removed 6 bases at V and 3 bases at J, with 14 bases between. Germline CDR1 reads LGHDT; CDR2 reads YNNKEL (reference sequence). CDR3 length: 14 amino acids. The CDR3 DNA reads TGTGCCAGCAGGGGCGGAGGTTTGCACTATGGCTACACCTTC. Its protein is CASRGGGLHYGYTF.

The J gene is TRBJ1-6, the V gene TRBV6-5, with 9 nucleotides matching TRBD1. The trim removed 0 bases at V and 7 bases at J, leaving 7 bases unmatched. The CDR3 totals 17 residues. Per germline, CDR1 MNHEY and CDR2 SVGAGI. CDR3 loop: CASSYSRTGVGNSPLHF. The CDR3 nucleotides read TGTGCCAGCAGTTACTCGCGGACAGGGGTTGGGAATTCACCCCTCCACTTT.

This clonotype was observed many times. The gene calls are TRBV5-1 and TRBJ2-6; D might be TRBD1 (5 bases). Between the trimmed V and J ends, which lost 4 bases and 0 bases, there was a span of 11 bases. CDR3 size: 16 residues. The germline V gene has CDR1 SGHRS and CDR2 YFSETQ. CDR3 in DNA: TGCGCCAGCAGCCCAAGACAGAGCTCTGGGGCCAACGTCCTGACTTTC. This translates into CASSPRQSSGANVLTF.

This clonotype was seen at least ten times. V is TRBV7-2 and J is TRBJ2-1, with a weak D call TRBD2 (6 bases). Germline V gene sequence: CDR1 SGHTA, CDR2 FQGNSA. V lost 5 bases and J 13 bases, leaving 12 bases between the germline ends. The CDR3 length is 11 residues. For the CDR3, the DNA is TGTGCCAGCAGCCCCGGGACTCTTCAGTTCTTC. This gives the protein CASSPGTLQFF.

In its sample, this clonotype was seen many times. The chain combines TRBV20-1 with TRBJ2-7; D might be TRBD1 (5 bases). The germline V and J ends were trimmed by 5 bases and 6 bases, with 14 bases remaining between them. The germline V gene encodes CDR1 DFQATT and CDR2 SNEGSKA (reference sequence). The CDR3 consists of 12 residues. Here the CDR3 DNA reads TGCAGTGCTGAACGACAGTACGGCGAGCAGTACTTC. This encodes CSAERQYGEQYF.

This clonotype was counted a few times. The chain joins TRBV18 to TRBJ2-1; the match to TRBD2 covers 14 bases. From germline, CDR1 is KGHSH and CDR2 LQKENI. CDR3 size: 15 residues. V lost 3 bases and J lost 7; bases outside the gene matches: 2. DNA for the CDR3: TGTGCCAGCTCACCGACTAGCGGGGGGGCAAATGAGCAGTTCTTC. Encoded protein: CASSPTSGGANEQFF.